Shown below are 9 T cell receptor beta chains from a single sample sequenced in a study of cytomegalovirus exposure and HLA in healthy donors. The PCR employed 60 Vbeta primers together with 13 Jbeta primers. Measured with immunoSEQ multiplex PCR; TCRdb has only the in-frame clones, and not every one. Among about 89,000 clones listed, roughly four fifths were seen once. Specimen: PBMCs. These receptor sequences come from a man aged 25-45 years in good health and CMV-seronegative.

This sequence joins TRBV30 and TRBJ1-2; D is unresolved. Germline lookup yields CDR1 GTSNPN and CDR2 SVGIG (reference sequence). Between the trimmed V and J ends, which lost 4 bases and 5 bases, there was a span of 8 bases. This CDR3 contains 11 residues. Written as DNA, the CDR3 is TGTGCCTGGATGGTAGAGTATGGCTACACCTTC. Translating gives CAWMVEYGYTF.

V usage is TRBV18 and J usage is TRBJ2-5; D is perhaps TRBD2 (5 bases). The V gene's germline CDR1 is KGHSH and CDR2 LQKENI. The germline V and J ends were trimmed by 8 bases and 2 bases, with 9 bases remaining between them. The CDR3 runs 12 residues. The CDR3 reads CASAGQQETQYF. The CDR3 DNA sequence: TGTGCCAGCGCGGGCCAGCAAGAGACCCAGTACTTC. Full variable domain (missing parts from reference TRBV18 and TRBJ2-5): NAGVMQNPRHLVRRRGQEARLRCSPMKGHSHVYWYRQLPEEGLKFMVYLQKENIIDESGMPKERFSAEFPKEGPSILRIQQVVRGDSAAYFCASAGQQETQYFGPGTRLLVL.

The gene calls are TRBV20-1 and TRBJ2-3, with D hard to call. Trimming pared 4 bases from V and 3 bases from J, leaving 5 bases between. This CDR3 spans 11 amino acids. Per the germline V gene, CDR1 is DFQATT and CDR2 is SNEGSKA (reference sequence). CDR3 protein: CSAMATDTQYF. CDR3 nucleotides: TGCAGTGCTATGGCAACAGATACGCAGTATTTT.

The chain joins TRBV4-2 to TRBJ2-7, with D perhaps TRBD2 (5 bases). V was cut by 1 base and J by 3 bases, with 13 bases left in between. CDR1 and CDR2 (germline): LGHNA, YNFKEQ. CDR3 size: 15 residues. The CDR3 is CASSQVATNNYEQYF. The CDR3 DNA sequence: TGTGCCAGCAGCCAAGTAGCGACCAATAACTACGAGCAGTACTTC.

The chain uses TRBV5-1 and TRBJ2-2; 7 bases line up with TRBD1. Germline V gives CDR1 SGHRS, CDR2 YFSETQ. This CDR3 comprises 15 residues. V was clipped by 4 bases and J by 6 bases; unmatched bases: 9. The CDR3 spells CASSPPTGPAGELFF. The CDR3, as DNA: TGCGCCAGCAGCCCTCCGACAGGGCCGGCCGGGGAGCTGTTTTTT.

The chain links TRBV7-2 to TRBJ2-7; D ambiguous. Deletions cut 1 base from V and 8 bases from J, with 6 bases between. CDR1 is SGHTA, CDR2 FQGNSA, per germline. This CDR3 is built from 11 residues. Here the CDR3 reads CASSLVQKQYF. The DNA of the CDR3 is TGTGCCAGCAGCTTAGTCCAGAAGCAGTACTTC.

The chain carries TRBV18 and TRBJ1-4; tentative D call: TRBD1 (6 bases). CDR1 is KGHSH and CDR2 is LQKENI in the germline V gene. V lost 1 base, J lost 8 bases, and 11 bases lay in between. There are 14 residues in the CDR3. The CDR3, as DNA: TGTGCCAGCTCACCACAGGACAGTAGCGAAAAACTGTTTTTT. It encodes CASSPQDSSEKLFF. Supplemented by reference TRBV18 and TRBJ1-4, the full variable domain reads NAGVMQNPRHLVRRRGQEARLRCSPMKGHSHVYWYRQLPEEGLKFMVYLQKENIIDESGMPKERFSAEFPKEGPSILRIQQVVRGDSAAYFCASSPQDSSEKLFFGSGTQLSVL.

CDR3: CASSFWGGSGYEQYF. The CDR3 DNA reads as TGTGCCAGCAGCTTTTGGGGAGGGAGCGGCTACGAGCAGTACTTC. V gene TRBV7-8 combines with J gene TRBJ2-7, with 7 positions matching TRBD2. CDR3 size: 15 residues. V shed 3 bases, J shed 3 bases, and the junction held 8 bases outside the gene matches. Germline-derived CDR1 and CDR2 are SGHVS and FQNEAQ.

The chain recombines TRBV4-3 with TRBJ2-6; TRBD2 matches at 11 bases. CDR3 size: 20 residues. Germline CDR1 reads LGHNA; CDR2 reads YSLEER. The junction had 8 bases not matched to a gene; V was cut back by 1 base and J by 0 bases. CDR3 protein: CASSQGWSSGGRSGANVLTF. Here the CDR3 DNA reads TGCGCCAGCAGCCAAGGCTGGTCTAGCGGGGGGCGCTCTGGGGCCAACGTCCTGACTTTC.